This entry lists 26 T cell receptor beta chains sequenced from one sample in a study of T cell responses to AZD1222 COVID-19 vaccine. Clones were read by immunoSEQ multiplex PCR, and TCRdb kept only the in-frame ones, dropping some. The data show over 95,000 clones, approximately 90% seen once. Sample: peripheral blood, taken on day 0 of AZD1222 vaccination. The source of these receptors is an adult in good health.

The V and J genes are TRBV14 and TRBJ2-4; D unclear. The germline CDR1 and CDR2 sequences are SGHDN and FVKESK. V was shortened by 0 bases and J by 1 base, with 10 bases between the two germline ends. This CDR3 has 16 residues. CDR3 region: CASSQDPSRAKNIQYF. For the CDR3, the DNA is TGTGCCAGCAGCCAAGATCCCAGCAGGGCCAAAAACATTCAGTACTTC.

The chain employs TRBV5-1 and TRBJ1-1; D unresolved. V was pared by 4 bases and J by 1 base, with 11 bases between. This CDR3 contains 14 residues. The germline V gene encodes CDR1 SGHRS and CDR2 YFSETQ. This CDR3 is CASSLTHGNTEAFF. In nucleotides, the CDR3 is TGCGCCAGCAGCCTAACCCATGGGAACACTGAAGCTTTCTTT.

The rearrangement uses TRBV18 and TRBJ1-3; D call uncertain. With 2 bases removed from V and 1 base from J, the gap between germline ends came to 9 bases. Germline-derived CDR1 and CDR2 are KGHSH and LQKENI. The length of the CDR3 is 15 residues. DNA for the CDR3: TGTGCCAGCTCACCAACGATGGGGTCTGGAAACACCATATATTTT. Translation gives CASSPTMGSGNTIYF.

The chain employs TRBV28 and TRBJ2-5, with D possibly matching TRBD1 (6 bases). This CDR3 comprises 14 residues. Germline CDR1 reads MDHEN; CDR2 reads SYDVKM. V was pared by 10 bases and J by 5 bases, with 20 bases between. In DNA form, the CDR3 reads TGTGCCATCAAAGGGGCAGGGGAAACGGAGACCCAGTACTTC. This sequence encodes CAIKGAGETETQYF. Full variable domain (remainder filled in from reference TRBV28 and TRBJ2-5): DVKVTQSSRYLVKRTGEKVFLECVQDMDHENMFWYRQDPGLGLRLIYFSYDVKMKEKGDIPEGYSVSREKKERFSLILESASTNQTSMYLCAIKGAGETETQYFGPGTRLLVL.

The chain has TRBV19 and TRBJ1-1; D is perhaps TRBD1 (5 bases). V shed 9 bases and J shed 3 bases, with 17 bases lying between them. This CDR3 spans 14 amino acids. Germline assignment: CDR1 LNHDA and CDR2 SQIVND (reference sequence). CDR3 sequence reads: CASVQWGGDTEAFF. For the CDR3, the DNA is TGTGCCAGCGTGCAGTGGGGAGGGGACACTGAAGCTTTCTTT.

This rearrangement joins TRBV5-1 to TRBJ2-5; D not resolved. Germline V gives CDR1 SGHRS, CDR2 YFSETQ. The germline V and J ends were trimmed by 3 bases and 1 base, with 10 bases remaining between them. The CDR3 length is 14 residues. The CDR3 coding sequence is TGCGCCAGCAGCTGGTGGACGGCCCAAGAGACCCAGTACTTC. This translates into CASSWWTAQETQYF.

This chain joins TRBV2 and TRBJ2-3, with 11 bases lining up with TRBD2. Germline V gives CDR1 SNHLY, CDR2 FYNNEI. The CDR3 is made up of 15 amino acids. V trimming: 5 bases; J trimming: 8 bases; junction bases outside the gene matches: 9. The CDR3 region is CASSHGGTSGPTQYF. CDR3 nucleotides: TGTGCCAGCAGTCACGGGGGGACTAGCGGTCCTACGCAGTATTTT. The variable domain in full, with the rest retrieved from reference TRBV2 and TRBJ2-3, is EPEVTQTPSHQVTQMGQEVILRCVPISNHLYFYWYRQILGQKVEFLVSFYNNEISEKSEIFDDQFSVERPDGSNFTLKIRSTKLEDSAMYFCASSHGGTSGPTQYFGPGTRLTVL.

The V gene is TRBV24-1, the J gene TRBJ2-1, with D hard to call. The CDR3 sequence is 12 residues long. Germline V gene lookup returns CDR1 KGHDR and CDR2 SFDVKD. The germline V and J ends were trimmed by 9 bases and 0 bases, with 5 bases remaining between them. The DNA for the CDR3 is TGTGCCACCCGGAGCTCCTACAATGAGCAGTTCTTC. This encodes CATRSSYNEQFF.

This sequence joins TRBV18 and TRBJ2-3; D uncertain. Trimming took off 3 bases at V and 2 bases at J, with 9 bases between the two ends. Germline CDR1 reads KGHSH; CDR2 reads LQKENI. The CDR3 extends over 14 amino acids. CDR3: CASSPLPYTDTQYF. The DNA of the CDR3 is TGTGCCAGCTCACCGTTACCATACACAGATACGCAGTATTTT.

The chain joins TRBV5-5 to TRBJ1-5, with a tentative D call TRBD1 (5 bases). V lost 3 bases and J lost 1, with 17 bases in between. The length of the CDR3 is 17 residues. The germline CDR1 and CDR2 sequences are SGHKS and YYEKEE (reference sequence). Written as DNA, the CDR3 is TGTGCCAGCAGCTCGGCCCTTGGGGGTGTGAGCAATCAGCCCCAGCATTTT. This codes for CASSSALGGVSNQPQHF. Full variable domain (remainder filled in from reference TRBV5-5 and TRBJ1-5): DAGVTQSPTHLIKTRGQQVTLRCSPISGHKSVSWYQQVLGQGPQFIFQYYEKEERGRGNFPDRFSARQFPNYSSELNVNALLLGDSALYLCASSSALGGVSNQPQHFGDGTRLSIL.

The chain joins TRBV5-1 to TRBJ2-7; D remains ambiguous. CDR1 is SGHRS and CDR2 is YFSETQ in the germline V gene. This CDR3 is built from 15 residues. Trimming stripped 4 bases from V and 2 bases from J, with 16 bases between. CDR3 coding DNA: TGCGCCAGCAGCGCGAGACCACAAGGGACCTACGAGCAGTACTTC. Amino acid sequence: CASSARPQGTYEQYF.

The rearrangement joins TRBV11-2 to TRBJ2-7; D might be TRBD1 or TRBD2, each matching 5 bases. CDR1 is SGHAT, CDR2 FQNNGV, per germline. This CDR3 region has 13 residues. Trimming stripped 5 bases from V and 6 bases from J, with 14 bases between. The CDR3 sequence is CASSPSGPGEQYF. The DNA for the CDR3 is TGTGCCAGCAGCCCCTCGGGGCCAGGCGAGCAGTACTTC. The complete variable domain, with remaining parts taken from reference TRBV11-2 and TRBJ2-7, reads EAGVAQSPRYKIIEKRQSVAFWCNPISGHATLYWYQQILGQGPKLLIQFQNNGVVDDSQLPKDRFSAERLKGVDSTLKIQPAKLEDSAVYLCASSPSGPGEQYFGPGTRLTVT.

The genes are TRBV5-1 and TRBJ2-2; 8 bases fit TRBD2. V trimming: 0 bases; J trimming: 6 bases; junction bases outside the gene matches: 7. The CDR3 contains 16 residues. Germline V gives CDR1 SGHRS, CDR2 YFSETQ. This CDR3 reads CASSLAGLVGPGELFF. DNA of the CDR3: TGCGCCAGCAGCTTGGCGGGACTAGTCGGGCCCGGGGAGCTGTTTTTT. Drawing the rest from reference TRBV5-1 and TRBJ2-2, the complete variable domain is KAGVTQTPRYLIKTRGQQVTLSCSPISGHRSVSWYQQTPGQGLQFLFEYFSETQRNKGNFPGRFSGRQFSNSRSEMNVSTLELGDSALYLCASSLAGLVGPGELFFGEGSRLTVL.

This chain joins TRBV28 and TRBJ1-2; a possible D gene is TRBD1 (5 bases). Per germline, CDR1 MDHEN and CDR2 SYDVKM. There are 14 residues in the CDR3. With 5 bases removed from V and 8 bases from J, the gap between germline ends came to 18 bases. The CDR3 DNA is TGTGCCAGCAGTAGCGGCAAGTGGGGGGACGGCTACACCTTC. This encodes CASSSGKWGDGYTF.

The chain uses TRBV5-5 and TRBJ2-3, with D uncertain. CDR1 and CDR2 (germline): SGHKS, YYEKEE (reference sequence). This CDR3 is 14 amino acids long. Deletions cut 0 bases from V and 0 bases from J, with 5 bases between. The CDR3, as DNA: TGTGCCAGCAGCTTGGCCCAGAGCACAGATACGCAGTATTTT. The encoded protein is CASSLAQSTDTQYF.

The table lists this clone with a few counts. The chain employs TRBV7-8 and TRBJ2-7; TRBD2 matches 11 bases. The J segment lost 1 base and the V segment lost 5 bases, leaving 7 bases of the junction unmatched. The germline CDR1 and CDR2 sequences are SGHVS and FQNEAQ. The CDR3 consists of 16 residues. The CDR3 here is CASSGGTSGFSYEQYF. In nucleotides, the CDR3 is TGTGCCAGCAGCGGTGGGACTAGCGGATTTTCCTACGAGCAGTACTTC.

J is TRBJ2-1 and V is TRBV7-3; D unclear. Trimming stripped 1 base from V and 2 bases from J, with 9 bases between. In germline, CDR1 is SGHTA, CDR2 FQGTGA. This CDR3 spans 15 amino acids. The CDR3 is CASSLIRSAYNEQFF. DNA of the CDR3: TGTGCCAGCAGCTTAATCAGGAGTGCCTACAATGAGCAGTTCTTC.

This sequence joins TRBV3-1 (or the pseudogene TRBV3-2) and TRBJ1-6; tentatively, D is TRBD1 (6 bases). This CDR3 comprises 16 residues. Trimming took off 3 bases at V and 4 bases at J, with 13 bases between the two ends. Germline values: CDR1 LGHDT, CDR2 YNNKEL (reference sequence). The CDR3 protein is CASSQGERGYNSPLHF. In DNA, the CDR3 is TGTGCCAGCAGCCAGGGTGAGAGGGGGTATAATTCACCCCTCCACTTT.

This clone was seen more than once but under ten times. The sample carries other DNA sequences with the same CDR3. The chain joins TRBV9 to TRBJ2-1, with a weak D call TRBD1 (6 bases). Germline loops: CDR1 SGDLS, CDR2 YYNGEE. There are 15 residues in the CDR3. Trimming cost V 3 bases and J 0 bases, with 10 bases left between them. In DNA, the CDR3 is TGTGCCAGCAGCGCCCAGGGGAACTCCTACAATGAGCAGTTCTTC. Its translation is CASSAQGNSYNEQFF.

V usage is TRBV2 and J usage is TRBJ2-3; D remains ambiguous. The CDR3 spans 14 residues. Germline values: CDR1 SNHLY, CDR2 FYNNEI. Trimming took 7 bases from V and 5 from J, leaving 16 bases between them. This chain's CDR3 is CASMLARELDTQYF. In DNA, the CDR3 is TGTGCCAGCATGCTGGCTAGAGAATTAGATACGCAGTATTTT.

V is TRBV6-5 and J is TRBJ2-7; TRBD2 matches 12 bases. This CDR3 is 13 amino acids long. Per germline, CDR1 MNHEY and CDR2 SVGAGI. With V trimmed by 9 bases and J by 2 bases, 2 bases remained unmatched. The CDR3 loop is CASGLAGPYEQYF. The CDR3 DNA reads as TGTGCCAGTGGACTAGCGGGACCCTACGAGCAGTACTTC.

The DNA of the CDR3 is TGTGCCAGCAGTTTTAGCGGGAGGGCCGACGAGCAGTACTTC. Translating it yields CASSFSGRADEQYF. The V gene is TRBV28, the J gene TRBJ2-7; 11 bases fit TRBD2. Germline CDR1 and CDR2: MDHEN and SYDVKM. The CDR3 is 14 amino acids. V shed 3 bases, J shed 5 bases, and the junction held 3 bases outside the gene matches.

This chain uses TRBV5-5 with TRBJ2-7; D is undetermined. Between the trimmed V and J ends, which lost 4 bases and 3 bases, there was a span of 5 bases. The germline gives CDR1 SGHKS, CDR2 YYEKEE (reference sequence). The CDR3 covers 11 residues. The CDR3 sequence is CASSQFYEQYF. CDR3 nucleotide sequence: TGTGCCAGCAGCCAATTCTACGAGCAGTACTTC.

J is TRBJ1-1 and V is TRBV12-3 or TRBV12-4; D gene ambiguous. V was trimmed by 3 bases and J by 4 bases, leaving 9 bases between them. This CDR3 comprises 13 residues. The CDR3 sequence: CASSFNSRTEAFF. As DNA, the CDR3 is TGTGCCAGCAGTTTCAATTCCCGCACTGAAGCTTTCTTT.

The chain employs TRBV28 and TRBJ2-1, with TRBD2 matching 8 bases. After removal of 7 bases from V and 3 bases from J, the junction contained 11 bases not matched to a gene. Per the germline V gene, CDR1 is MDHEN and CDR2 is SYDVKM. The CDR3 totals 16 residues. This CDR3 reads CASTSGIAGFYNEQFF. The DNA of the CDR3 is TGTGCCAGCACCTCCGGGATAGCGGGGTTCTACAATGAGCAGTTCTTC.

This chain links TRBV28 with TRBJ1-2; D not resolved. Trimming shortened V by 2 bases and J by 3 bases, and 4 bases separated the two germline ends. Germline V CDR1 and CDR2: MDHEN, SYDVKM. The CDR3 has 12 residues. The DNA for the CDR3 is TGTGCCAGCAGTTTAAGTGACTATGGCTACACCTTC. It translates to CASSLSDYGYTF.